This TCR beta chain comes out of a study of blood T cell repertoires in COVID-19. The overall study: Sites in the United States, Italy and Spain provided acute and convalescent COVID-19 samples. Sources were T cells, B-cell-depleted T cells, or PBMCs; the material itself was cDNA or gDNA.

In the original workflow: Estimation of nucleated cell counts was performed using reference gene primer amplification. Libraries were prepared by immunoSEQ multiplex PCR; TCRdb keeps only in-frame clonotypes and omits some of them. That table supplies the V and J calls and clone size; D and trimming were determined from the DNA. The profile shows 95,000 or so clones, around nine tenths of them singletons. The count of this clone is one. The sequenced sample consisted of peripheral blood. This receptor was obtained from a man older than 75 with active or convalescent COVID-19.

The CDR3 DNA is TGTGCCAGCAGCTCTTACAGGGTGGGGGCCAAAAACATTCAGTACTTC. Translating it yields CASSSYRVGAKNIQYF. The rearrangement joins TRBV7-2 to TRBJ2-4, with a tentative D call TRBD1 (6 bases). CDR1 SGHTA and CDR2 FQGNSA come from the germline V gene. V was clipped by 4 bases and J by 1 base, with 14 bases between them. The CDR3 contains 16 residues.